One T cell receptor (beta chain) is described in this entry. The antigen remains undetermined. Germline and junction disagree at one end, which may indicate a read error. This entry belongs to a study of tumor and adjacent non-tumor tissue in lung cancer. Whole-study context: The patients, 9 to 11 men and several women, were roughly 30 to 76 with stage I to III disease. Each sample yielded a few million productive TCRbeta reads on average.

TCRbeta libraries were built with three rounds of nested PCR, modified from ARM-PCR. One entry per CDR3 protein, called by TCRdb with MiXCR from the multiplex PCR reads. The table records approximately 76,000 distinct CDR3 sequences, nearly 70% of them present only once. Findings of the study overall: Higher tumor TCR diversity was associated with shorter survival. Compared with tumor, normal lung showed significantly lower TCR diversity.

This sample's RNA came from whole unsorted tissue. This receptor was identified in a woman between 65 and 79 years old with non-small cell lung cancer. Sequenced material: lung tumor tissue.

The CDR3 here is CANSLSLDTGELFF. CDR3 in DNA: TGTGCCAACAGTTTATCCCTAGACACCGGGGAACTGTTTTTT. The chain joins TRBV11-3 to TRBJ2-2, with D perhaps matching TRBD2 (5 bases). This CDR3 spans 14 amino acids. Germline-derived CDR1 and CDR2 are SGHNT and YENEEA.